Included here is one T cell receptor beta chain sequence, with context. Its antigen is unknown. Per-base qualities were not stored, and no clone one base away is much larger. Other DNA sequences in the same sample also yield this CDR3. The sample originates from a study of shared clonotypes between healthy human individuals (dated by TCRdb to about 2020). Study-wide context: The cohort included three men and a couple of women between 18 and 49 years of age. To estimate repertoire size and how much clonotypes are shared between individuals, the study performed deep sequencing of blood TCR repertoires from a few healthy adults. Leukapheresis yielded between about 0.9 and 8.9 billion PBMCs per donor. To increase sequencing depth and limit assay-specific biases, different laboratories used diverse techniques to prepare libraries and sequence TCR repertoires. For each donor, CD4 naive and CD4 memory were each run on three plates, CD8 naive on two plates, and CD8 memory on one plate. On the study overall, not on this receptor specifically: Pairwise subsampling led to the expectation that sequencing depth would affect the degree of clonotype sharing among donors. Incomplete sequencing was indicated by rarefaction of sorted-subset datasets, despite the large sequencing depth. Sampling was restricted to blood, and TCR repertoires in tissue are likely to differ from TCR repertoires in blood. Sharing across a handful of donors was observed for roughly 5% of naive CD4, over 3% of naive CD8, 2.3% of memory CD4, and roughly 0.4% of memory CD8 clonotypes. Naive subsets generally had larger estimated clonotype richness than memory subsets did. Clonotypes shared by all four sorted-subset donors showed higher generation probabilities than non-shared clonotypes. Because the study included only a small number of donors, the genetic and exposure-history diversity represented was limited.

TCR CDR3 regions were amplified from genomic DNA by multiplex PCR using the deep immunoSEQ assay. For each cell subset, the extracted genomic DNA was distributed evenly across all wells of several immunoSEQ 96-well plates, and each plate served as one replicate. For sorted subsets, roughly 190 ng of genomic DNA, equivalent to 25,000 to 35,000 T cell genomes, went into each replicate PCR. Purified libraries were measured with a Qubit 3.0 fluorometer, size-checked on a Bioanalyzer 2100, and measured again with the KAPA Library Quantification kit. A separate single-read 150-cycle Illumina NextSeq 550 flow cell was used to sequence each immunoSEQ 96-well plate. Regarding the original processing steps: Because the immunoSEQ output held only junctional sequences and lacked quality scores, the filtering could not match the filtering applied to full-length reads. To assign V/J genes and CDR3, sequences were annotated using PyIR, a Python wrapper for IgBLAST v1.9, with IMGT germline references. Reads with weak V/J assignments (E-value above 1e-6), missing CDR3, stop codons, out-of-frame junctions, or ambiguous translated residues were removed. V3J clonotypes were defined as sequences sharing the same inferred V gene, J gene, and CDR3 amino acid sequence. The percentage overlap between two repertoires was calculated by dividing the number of shared unique clonotypes by the size of the smaller repertoire. Three approaches were used to assess repertoire richness: RTK rarefaction, the Chao1 estimator, and Recon v2.1 estimates of unobserved clonotypes. For all TCRbeta clonotypes obtained by the gDNA method from a handful of donors, generation probabilities were computed with OLGA. Drawn from immuneACCESS, this table holds only the in-frame rearrangements with V and J called that TCRdb kept. Clones are partly lost; checked studies trace under half to an unresolved V gene and leave the rest unexplained. The DNA was the basis for D and trimming; V, J and clone size are from that table. A total of 1.5 million to 1.9 million clones appear in this sample, about 98% of them only once. The ten largest clones add up to 0.4% to 0.45% of the sample.

The donors were healthy, HIV-negative adults who had no recently reported acute infections or vaccinations. Only Caucasian adults living in Nashville, Tennessee, USA were represented among the donors. Magnetic negative selection was used to enrich CD4+ T cells, after which naive cells were positively selected on CD45RA and the negative fraction became the memory subset. Blood was obtained by leukapheresis, after which PBMCs were separated by Ficoll-Histopaque density gradient centrifugation and cryopreserved in liquid nitrogen vapor phase. Purity and quantity of every magnetically sorted T cell population were checked by analytical flow cytometry. Genomic DNA was isolated from each sorted fraction and quantified by UV absorbance on a Nanodrop 2000c. Reading from cysteine to phenylalanine, the CDR3 counts 14 amino acids. Here the CDR3 DNA is all that survives: 42 bases in frame from base 1. CDR1 and CDR2, per the germline V gene, are SGHRS and YFSETQ. After removal of 4 bases from V and 1 base from J, the junction retains 3 bases not matched to a gene.

The sequenced sample was naive CD4+ T cells sorted from blood. The cell subset or site label of this sample denotes: CD45RA+ positively selected. The sequence was collected from a man aged 25-45 years in good health. In this chain, TRBV5-1 is recombined with TRBJ2-3, and TRBD2 matches 7 of the central bases. This receptor has the CDR3 CASSLTSGTDTQYF. Read as DNA, the sequence is TGCGCCAGCAGCCTTACTAGCGGCACAGATACGCAGTATTTT.